This TCR beta chain was identified in a study of shared clonotypes between healthy human individuals. Study information: Three plates each covered CD4 naive and memory; CD8 naive two, CD8 memory one.

The CDR3 loop spans 12 amino acids. Looked up from germline, CDR1 is SNHLY and CDR2 is FYNNEI. Cells designated naive CD8 were CD45RO-negative and were positively selected for CCR7, with terminally differentiated effector memory CD45RA+ cells excluded. Using immunoSEQ multiplex PCR, the repertoire was profiled, and TCRdb retains in-frame clones only, with some absent. This table has about 680,000 clones, about 90% appearing once. This sequence joins TRBV2 and TRBJ2-2; 10 positions match TRBD1. The source of this sequence is a man aged 30 to 45 in good health. The specimen sequenced was naive CD8+ T cells sorted from blood. The CDR3: CAGTGAAGELFF. CDR3 in DNA: TGTGCGGGGACAGGGGCGGCCGGGGAGCTGTTTTTT.